These T cell receptor beta chains were read from a single sample in a study of blood T cell repertoires in COVID-19. This table comes from immunoSEQ multiplex PCR, and its TCRdb copy is limited to in-frame clones, with some not included. Among 150,000 to 200,000 clones listed, roughly four fifths were seen once. The sample comprised peripheral blood. The receptors shown here come from a human donor with acute or convalescent COVID-19. The donor label of this sample is uncertain. Both conserved end residues are part of each CDR3. D genes are given only for firm matches. Only some rows state a clone size, as once, few, many or a class for expanded clones.

j_gene	v_gene	d_gene	abundance	CDR3nt	CDR3aa
TRBJ1-6	TRBV7-9	.	.	TGTGCCAGCAGCTTAGCTGGGGCAGGGAATAATTCACCCCTCCACTTT	CASSLAGAGNNSPLHF
TRBJ1-2	TRBV3-1/TRBV3-2	TRBD1	.	TGTGCCAGCAGCCAAGTAGGAAAAGGGGGCGACTATGGCTACACCTTC	CASSQVGKGGDYGYTF
TRBJ2-7	TRBV19	TRBD1	.	TGTGCCAGTAGTAAGACTCCCGGGACAGGGAGCTCCTACGAGCAGTACTTC	CASSKTPGTGSSYEQYF
TRBJ2-7	TRBV2	.	.	TGTGCCAGCAAGTTAGACAGCGAACCCTCCTACGAGCAGTACTTC	CASKLDSEPSYEQYF
TRBJ2-1	TRBV7-8	TRBD1	.	TGTGCCAGCAGCTATGCGACAGGGACTGAGCAGTTCTTC	CASSYATGTEQFF
TRBJ2-1	TRBV19	.	.	TGTGCCAGTAGTATCTCGGATGAGCAGTTCTTC	CASSISDEQFF
TRBJ2-1	TRBV19	.	.	TGTGCCAGTAGTTCCTCCGGGACAAGTACCTACAATGAGCAGTTCTTC	CASSSSGTSTYNEQFF
TRBJ2-1	TRBV25-1	.	.	TGTGCCAGCAGTGTCCTGAATGAGCAGTTCTTC	CASSVLNEQFF
TRBJ2-7	TRBV5-1	TRBD1	.	TGCGCCAGCAGCCCGGGGACAGTAAATGAGCAGTACTTC	CASSPGTVNEQYF
TRBJ2-2	TRBV19	.	.	TGTGCCAGTATAAATCAGGGCACCGGGGAGCTGTTTTTT	CASINQGTGELFF
TRBJ1-6	TRBV9	.	.	TGTGCCAGCAGCGTAGGTTCTCCAGGCCAATACTCCTATAATTCACCCCTCCACTTT	CASSVGSPGQYSYNSPLHF
TRBJ2-3	TRBV19	TRBD2	few	TGTGCCAGTAGTGACCCCCAGCGGGGTTCCACAGATACGCAGTATTTT	CASSDPQRGSTDTQYF
TRBJ1-1	TRBV9	TRBD1	.	TGTGCCAGCAGCGTAGGGGACAGGGAAGCTCCTGAAGCTTTCTTT	CASSVGDREAPEAFF
TRBJ2-7	TRBV12-1	.	.	TGTGCCAGCAGCTGGGCGGGACAGATATACGAGCAGTACTTC	CASSWAGQIYEQYF
TRBJ2-2	TRBV11-3	TRBD2	.	TGTGCCAGCAGCTCTAAGGGCGGGGGGCTCTTCACCGGGGAGCTGTTTTTT	CASSSKGGGLFTGELFF
TRBJ1-5	TRBV4-1	TRBD1	.	TGCGCCAGCAGCCAAGGGGACAGGGAAGGTCAGCCCCAGCATTTT	CASSQGDREGQPQHF
TRBJ1-1	TRBV6-6	.	.	TGTGCCAGCAGTTACTCGTCCCAGGGAAGAGGTACTGAAGCTTTCTTT	CASSYSSQGRGTEAFF
TRBJ1-2	TRBV2	.	.	TGTGCCAGCAGTCTCAGGGATGGCTACACCTTC	CASSLRDGYTF
TRBJ2-3	TRBV29-1	TRBD1	.	TGCAGCGTCGACAGGGGAAGGGGCCCCACAGATACGCAGTATTTT	CSVDRGRGPTDTQYF
TRBJ1-6	TRBV23-1	TRBD1	.	TGCGCCAGCAGTCAATCCCAGGGGGGTGGGGATAATTCACCCCTCCACTTT	CASSQSQGGGDNSPLHF
TRBJ2-7	TRBV30	.	.	TGTGCCTGGAGTGTGTACGGCCAGGGAAGGTACGAGCAGTACTTC	CAWSVYGQGRYEQYF
TRBJ1-2	TRBV29-1	.	.	TGCAGCGTTGAAGACGACTGGTTGGGCTACACCTTC	CSVEDDWLGYTF
TRBJ2-1	TRBV11-2	TRBD2	.	TGTGCCAGCAGCTTAGACGGAAAAATGGGGGGGTACAATGAGCAGTTCTTC	CASSLDGKMGGYNEQFF
TRBJ2-7	TRBV9	TRBD1	.	TGTGCCAGCAGCGCCGAGCCGGGACAGGGGGCTTATGAGCAGTACTTC	CASSAEPGQGAYEQYF
TRBJ2-3	TRBV9	TRBD2	.	TGTGCCAGCAGCTGGACTAGCGGGGGCACAACTAGCACAGATACGCAGTATTTT	CASSWTSGGTTSTDTQYF